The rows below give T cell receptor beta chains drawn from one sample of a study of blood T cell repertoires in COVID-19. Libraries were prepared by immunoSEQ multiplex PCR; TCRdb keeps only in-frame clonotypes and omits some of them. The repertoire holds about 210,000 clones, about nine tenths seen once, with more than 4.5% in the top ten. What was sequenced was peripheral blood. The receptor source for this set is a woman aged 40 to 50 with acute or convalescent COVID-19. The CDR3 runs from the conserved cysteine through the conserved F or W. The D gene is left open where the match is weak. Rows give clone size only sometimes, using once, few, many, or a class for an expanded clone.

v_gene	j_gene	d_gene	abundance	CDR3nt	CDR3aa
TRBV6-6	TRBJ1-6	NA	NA	TGTGCCAGCAGTTACTTCGGACATGGAGATAATTCACCCCTCCACTTT	CASSYFGHGDNSPLHF
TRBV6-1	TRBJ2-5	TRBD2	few	TGTGCCAGCAGTGAACTGTCCGGGGGGGCAGGGCAAGAGACCCAGTACTTC	CASSELSGGAGQETQYF
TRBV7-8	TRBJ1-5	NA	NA	TGTGCCAGCAGCTTACGCGGGAATCAGCCCCAGCATTTT	CASSLRGNQPQHF
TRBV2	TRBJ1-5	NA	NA	TGTGCCAGCAGTGGAGACAGATATCAGCCCCAGCATTTT	CASSGDRYQPQHF
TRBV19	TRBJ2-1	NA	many	TGTGCCAGTAGTCCCGAGACAGCAAATGAGCAGTTCTTC	CASSPETANEQFF
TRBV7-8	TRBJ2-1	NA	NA	TGTGCCAGCAGCAGGGGATACAATGAGCAGTTCTTC	CASSRGYNEQFF
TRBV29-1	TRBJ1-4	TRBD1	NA	TGCAGCGCTGAAACAGGGGGCAGAGAAAAACTGTTTTTT	CSAETGGREKLFF
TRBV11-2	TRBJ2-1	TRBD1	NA	TGTGCCAGCAGCTTAGGTCAGGGGGCCTACAATGAGCAGTTCTTC	CASSLGQGAYNEQFF
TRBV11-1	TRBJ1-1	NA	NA	TGTGCCAGTAGACATGACGCTGAAGCTTTCTTT	CASRHDAEAFF
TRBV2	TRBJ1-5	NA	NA	TGTGCCAGCAACAGCTATAGCAATCAGCCCCAGCATTTT	CASNSYSNQPQHF
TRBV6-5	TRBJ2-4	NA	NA	TGTGCCAGCAGTTACGCCCCCACAGGGAAAAACATTCAGTACTTC	CASSYAPTGKNIQYF
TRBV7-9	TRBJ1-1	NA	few	TGTGCCAGCAGCTTACACAGGAACACTGAAGCTTTCTTT	CASSLHRNTEAFF
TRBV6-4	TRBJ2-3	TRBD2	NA	TGTGCCAGCAGTGACTCGATTAGCGGGGGGTACGATACGCAGTATTTT	CASSDSISGGYDTQYF
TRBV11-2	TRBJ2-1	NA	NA	TGTGCCAGCAGCTTATGGGGGCAGGGGTTCAATGAGCAGTTCTTC	CASSLWGQGFNEQFF
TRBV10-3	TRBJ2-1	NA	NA	TGTGCCATCACCGACCCTCGGGGGGCCAATTCCGGTTACAATGAGCAGTTCTTC	CAITDPRGANSGYNEQFF
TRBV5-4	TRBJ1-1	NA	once	TGTGCCAGCAGCTTCACAGGAAACACTGAAGCTTTCTTT	CASSFTGNTEAFF
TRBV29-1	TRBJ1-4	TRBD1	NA	TGCAGCGTTAATACAGGGGGACTTGAAAAACTGTTTTTT	CSVNTGGLEKLFF
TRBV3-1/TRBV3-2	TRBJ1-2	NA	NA	TGTGCCAGCAGCCTATACCGGGACATCTCTAACTATGGCTACACCTTC	CASSLYRDISNYGYTF
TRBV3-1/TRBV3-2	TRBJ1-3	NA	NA	TGTGCCAGCAGCAAAAGGGGATTGGATGGAAACACCATATATTTT	CASSKRGLDGNTIYF
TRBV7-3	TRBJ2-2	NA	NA	TGTGCCAGCAGCCCACGGGGTGGGGAGCTGTTTTTT	CASSPRGGELFF
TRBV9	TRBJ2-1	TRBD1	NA	TGTGCCAGCAGCGTGGGGACAGCCTACTCCTACAATGAGCAGTTCTTC	CASSVGTAYSYNEQFF
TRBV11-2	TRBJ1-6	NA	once	TGTGCCAGCAGCTTAGAGGTGCTCAGGTCACCCCTCCACTTT	CASSLEVLRSPLHF
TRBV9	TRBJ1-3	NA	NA	TGTGCCAGCAGCCACTCGAATGGGAGGGGGTCTCACACCATATATTTT	CASSHSNGRGSHTIYF
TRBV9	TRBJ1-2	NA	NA	TGTGCCAGCAGCGTAGGGCCCTCGGGCTATGGCTACACCTTC	CASSVGPSGYGYTF
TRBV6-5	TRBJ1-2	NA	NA	TGTGCCAGCAGTTACTCCGGGAGCGACGGCTACACCTTC	CASSYSGSDGYTF
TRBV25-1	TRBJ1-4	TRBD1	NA	TGTGCCAGCAGTGACTCGAGGGGGCTCGGTGAAAAACTGTTTTTT	CASSDSRGLGEKLFF
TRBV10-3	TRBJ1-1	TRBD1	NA	TGTGCCATCAGCCCCAGGGGGGTCGAAGCTTTCTTT	CAISPRGVEAFF
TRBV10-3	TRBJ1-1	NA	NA	TGTGCCATCAGCACATCTACAGGGAACACTGAAGCTTTCTTT	CAISTSTGNTEAFF
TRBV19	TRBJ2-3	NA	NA	TGTGCCAGTAGTATCCGGGGGGCCCCCCAGAGCACAGATACGCAGTATTTT	CASSIRGAPQSTDTQYF
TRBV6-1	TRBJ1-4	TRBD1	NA	TGTGCCAGCAGTGCCCTTCCGGGACAGTCTAATGAAAAACTGTTTTTT	CASSALPGQSNEKLFF
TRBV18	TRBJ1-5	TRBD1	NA	TGTGCCAGCTCACCGAGGCAGGGGGGCAGCAATCAGCCCCAGCATTTT	CASSPRQGGSNQPQHF
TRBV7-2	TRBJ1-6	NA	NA	TGTGCCAGCAGCACAGGGAGCTCCTATAATTCACCCCTCCACTTT	CASSTGSSYNSPLHF
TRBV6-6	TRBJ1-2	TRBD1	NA	TGTGCCAGCAGTCAAATTACAGGGGGCAATGCTGGCTACACCTTC	CASSQITGGNAGYTF
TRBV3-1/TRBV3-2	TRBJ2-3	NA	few	TGTGCCAGCAGCCAAGACCGGTCAGGGGCCGATACGCAGTATTTT	CASSQDRSGADTQYF
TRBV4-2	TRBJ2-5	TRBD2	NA	TGTGCCAGCAGCCAAGATTGGGCTAGCGGAGGGGAGACCCAGTACTTC	CASSQDWASGGETQYF
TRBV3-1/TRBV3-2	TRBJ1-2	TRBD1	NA	TGTGCCAGCAGCCAATGGGAGAGGACAGGGGGACAAGGCTACACCTTC	CASSQWERTGGQGYTF
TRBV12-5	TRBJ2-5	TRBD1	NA	TGTGCTAGTGGGGACAGGGGAGGAGAGACCCAGTACTTC	CASGDRGGETQYF
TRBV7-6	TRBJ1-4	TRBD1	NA	TGTGCCAGCAGCTTGGGGACAGGGGAAAATGAAAAACTGTTTTTT	CASSLGTGENEKLFF
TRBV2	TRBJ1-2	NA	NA	TGTGCCAGCAGTGAAGCGCGGGGGACGGTAAACTATGGCTACACCTTC	CASSEARGTVNYGYTF
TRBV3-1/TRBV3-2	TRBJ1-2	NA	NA	TGTGCCAGCAGCCAAGATTGGGCAGCTAACTATGGCTACACCTTC	CASSQDWAANYGYTF
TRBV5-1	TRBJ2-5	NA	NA	TGCGCCAGCAGCTTGGCTAGAGCGGGCTCGTACCAAGAGACCCAGTACTTC	CASSLARAGSYQETQYF
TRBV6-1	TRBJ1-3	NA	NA	TGTGCCAGCAGTGCCGCGGGGGAGGGTACTGGAAACACCATATATTTT	CASSAAGEGTGNTIYF
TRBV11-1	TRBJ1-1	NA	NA	TGTGCCAGCAGCTTAAACGGGAACCCTGAAGCTTTCTTT	CASSLNGNPEAFF
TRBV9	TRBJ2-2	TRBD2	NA	TGTGCCAGCAGCGCTAGCGGAACCACCGGGGAGCTGTTTTTT	CASSASGTTGELFF
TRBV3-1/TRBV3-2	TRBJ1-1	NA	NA	TGTGCCAGCAGGACGACAGTGAACACTGAAGCTTTCTTT	CASRTTVNTEAFF
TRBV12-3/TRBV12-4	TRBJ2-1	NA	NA	TGTGCCAGCAGTTTACTAACCGGGGATGAGCAGTTCTTC	CASSLLTGDEQFF
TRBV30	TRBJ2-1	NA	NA	TGTGCCTGGAGTGGGAACAGGGCCTACAATGAGCAGTTCTTC	CAWSGNRAYNEQFF
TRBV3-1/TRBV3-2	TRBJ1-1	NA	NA	TGTGCCAGCAGCCAACCTCAGGGTACTGAAGCTTTCTTT	CASSQPQGTEAFF
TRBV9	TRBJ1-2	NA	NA	TGTGCCAGCAGCGTAACCTGGGCAGCAGGCTATGGCTACACCTTC	CASSVTWAAGYGYTF
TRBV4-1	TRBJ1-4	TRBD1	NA	TGCGCCAGCAGTTCAGGGGGGTCTAATGAAAAACTGTTTTTT	CASSSGGSNEKLFF
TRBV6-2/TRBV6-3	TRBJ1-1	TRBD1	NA	TGTGCCAGCAGTGTCCTGGACAGGGTAGGGACTGAAGCTTTCTTT	CASSVLDRVGTEAFF
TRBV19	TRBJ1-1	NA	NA	TGTGCCAGTAGCCATAGCGGCGCCATGGACACTGAAGCTTTCTTT	CASSHSGAMDTEAFF
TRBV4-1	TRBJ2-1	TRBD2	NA	TGCGCCAGCAGCTATAGCGGGGGTAGTTACAATGAGCAGTTCTTC	CASSYSGGSYNEQFF
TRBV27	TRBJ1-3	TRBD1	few	TGTGCCAGCAGTTTAAACAGGGGTCCTCCTGGAAACACCATATATTTT	CASSLNRGPPGNTIYF
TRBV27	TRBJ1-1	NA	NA	TGTGCCAGCAGTTTACTAACCCGTTTAACTGAAGCTTTCTTT	CASSLLTRLTEAFF